This record concerns one T cell receptor beta chain sequence. Using immunoSEQ multiplex PCR, the repertoire was profiled, and TCRdb retains in-frame clones only, with some absent. This table holds about 270,000 clones, about four fifths found once. This sample was taken from a study of blood T cell repertoires in COVID-19. The sequence derives from a woman in her fifties or sixties who had recovered from COVID-19. The sequencing sample was made of peripheral blood.

For the CDR3, the DNA is TGTGCCAGCAGCCCGCGGGGAACGAACACCGGGGAGCTGTTTTTT. This gives the protein CASSPRGTNTGELFF. The chain is built from TRBV5-4 and TRBJ2-2; D perhaps matches TRBD2 (6 bases). The CDR3 runs to 15 residues. V lost 4 bases and J lost 0, with 10 bases in between. Germline V gene lookup returns CDR1 SGHNT and CDR2 YYREEE (reference sequence).